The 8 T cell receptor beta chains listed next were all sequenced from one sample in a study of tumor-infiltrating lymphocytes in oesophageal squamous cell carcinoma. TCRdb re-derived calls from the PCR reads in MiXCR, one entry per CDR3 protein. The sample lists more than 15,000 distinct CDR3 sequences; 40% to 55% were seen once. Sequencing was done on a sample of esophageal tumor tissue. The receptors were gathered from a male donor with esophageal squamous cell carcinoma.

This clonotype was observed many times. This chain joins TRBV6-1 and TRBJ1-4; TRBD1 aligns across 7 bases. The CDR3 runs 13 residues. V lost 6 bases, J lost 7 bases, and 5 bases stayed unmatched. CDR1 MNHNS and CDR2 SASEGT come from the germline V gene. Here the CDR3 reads CASSDRVGEKLFF. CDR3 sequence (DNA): TGTGCCAGCAGCGACAGGGTGGGTGAAAAACTGTTTTTT.

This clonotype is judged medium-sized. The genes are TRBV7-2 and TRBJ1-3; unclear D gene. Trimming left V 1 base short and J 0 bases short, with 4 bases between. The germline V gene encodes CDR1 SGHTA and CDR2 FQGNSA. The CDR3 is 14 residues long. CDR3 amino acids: CASSLDSSGNTIYF. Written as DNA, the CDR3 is TGTGCCAGCAGCTTAGACAGCTCTGGAAACACCATATATTTT.

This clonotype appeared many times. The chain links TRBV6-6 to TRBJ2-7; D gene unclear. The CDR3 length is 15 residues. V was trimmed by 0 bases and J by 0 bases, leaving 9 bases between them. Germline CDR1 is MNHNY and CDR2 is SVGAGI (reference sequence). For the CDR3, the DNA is TGTGCCAGCAGTTACTCCCTGGTGGGCTCCTACGAGCAGTACTTC. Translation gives CASSYSLVGSYEQYF.

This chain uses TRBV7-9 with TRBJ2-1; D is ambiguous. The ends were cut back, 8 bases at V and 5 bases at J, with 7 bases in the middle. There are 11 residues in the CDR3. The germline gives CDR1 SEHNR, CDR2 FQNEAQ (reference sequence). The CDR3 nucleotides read TGTGCCAGCGTACGGGACAATGAGCAGTTCTTC. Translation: CASVRDNEQFF.

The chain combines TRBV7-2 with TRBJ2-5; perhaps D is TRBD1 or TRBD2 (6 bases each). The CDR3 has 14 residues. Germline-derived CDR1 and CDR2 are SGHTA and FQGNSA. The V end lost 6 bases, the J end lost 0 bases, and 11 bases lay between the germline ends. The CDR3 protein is CASRGGRYQETQYF. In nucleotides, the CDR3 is TGTGCCAGCAGAGGGGGGCGGTACCAAGAGACCCAGTACTTC. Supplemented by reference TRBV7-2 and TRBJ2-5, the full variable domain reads GAGVSQSPSNKVTEKGKDVELRCDPISGHTALYWYRQSLGQGLEFLIYFQGNSAPDKSGLPSDRFSAERTGGSVSTLTIQRTQQEDSAVYLCASRGGRYQETQYFGPGTRLLVL.

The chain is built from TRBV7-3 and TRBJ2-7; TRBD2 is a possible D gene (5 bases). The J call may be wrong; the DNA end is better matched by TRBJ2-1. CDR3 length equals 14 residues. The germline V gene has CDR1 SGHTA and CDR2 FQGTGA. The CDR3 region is CASSLSRDYNEQFF. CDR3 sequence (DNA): TGTGCCAGCAGCTTATCTCGGGACTACAATGAGCAGTTCTTC.

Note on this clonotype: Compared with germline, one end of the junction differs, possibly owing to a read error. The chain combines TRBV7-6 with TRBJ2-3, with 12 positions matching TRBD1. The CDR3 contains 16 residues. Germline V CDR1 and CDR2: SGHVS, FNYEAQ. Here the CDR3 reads CASSLGTGGNTDTQYF. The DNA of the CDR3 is TGTGCTAGCAGCTTGGGGACAGGGGGCAACACAGATACGCAGTATTTT.

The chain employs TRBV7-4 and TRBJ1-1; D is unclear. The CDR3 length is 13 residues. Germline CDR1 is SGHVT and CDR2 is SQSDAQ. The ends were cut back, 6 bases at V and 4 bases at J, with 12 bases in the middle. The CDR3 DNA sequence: TGTGCCAGCAGTGAGATCAGTGGCACTGAAGCTTTCTTT. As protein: CASSEISGTEAFF. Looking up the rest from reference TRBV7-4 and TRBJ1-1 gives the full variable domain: GAGVSQSPRYKVAKRGRDVALRCDSISGHVTLYWYRQTLGQGSEVLTYSQSDAQRDKSGRPSGRFSAERPERSVSTLKIQRTEQGDSAVYLCASSEISGTEAFFGQGTRLTVV.